The present TCR beta chain was sequenced within a study of T cell clones after liver transplantation (dated by TCRdb to the late 2010s). For the study in its entirety: The samples were obtained from ITN030ST, a randomized trial that attempted immunosuppression withdrawal within 2 years after liver transplantation. After a pre-transplant mixed lymphocyte reaction, TCRbeta sequencing was used to pinpoint donor-reactive T cell clones, which were subsequently tracked in post-transplant blood. As an antigen-independent comparator for the donor-reactive sequences, third party-reactive TCRbeta sequences from pre-transplant MLRs were identified as well. Three of the eight recipients were HCV-positive; the others were transplanted for non-autoimmune, non-viral indications. The subjects received no induction therapy and were kept on standard immunosuppression until randomization at 12-24 months post-transplant. Tolerance was defined as complete immunosuppression withdrawal for at least one year with no rise in liver enzymes beyond twice the upper limit of normal. Blood samples were collected pre-transplant, pre-randomization before withdrawal, and post-randomization after either full withdrawal or failed withdrawal. A cohort of 8 liver transplant recipients was studied, of whom 3 were classified as tolerant and 5 as non-tolerant. Overall study results and their limits: Low numbers of available donor cells limited the measurable donor-reactive repertoire in two subjects. Because no allograft tissue specimens were available, donor-reactive T cells may have migrated into the graft instead of being deleted. In 5 of 8 subjects, regardless of tolerance or HCV status, circulating donor-reactive CD4 TCRbeta sequences dropped significantly post-transplant. After accounting for repertoire turnover, donor-reactive detection was significantly reduced in 7 of 8 subjects for CD4 and 8 of 8 for CD8. Donor-reactive sequences declined more than third party-reactive ones, suggesting partial antigen-specific deletion unrelated to withdrawal success. Conclusions were preliminary, limited by small, heterogeneous patient numbers and non-standardized post-transplant time points.

Unstimulated PBMCs, after thawing, were stained for CD3, CD4 and CD8 and then FACS-sorted into CD3+CD4+ and CD3+CD8+ populations. All 8 studied subjects were randomized to immunosuppression withdrawal. The Qiagen DNeasy Blood and Tissue Kit was used for isolation of genomic DNA. Ends trimmed: V by 4 bases, J by 5 bases; bases unmatched to a gene: 4. The CDR3, cysteine through phenylalanine, is 14 amino acids long. The CDR3 DNA has 42 bases and is translated from base 1. The germline V gene (reference sequence) gives CDR1 as SGHNT and CDR2 as YYREEE. Using immunoSEQ, frozen genomic DNA was subjected to high-throughput TCRbeta CDR3 sequencing, a process that included PCR amplification, mapping, bias correction and internal controls. Per the authors' processing: Only productive rearrangements were retained, and each unique TCRbeta sequence was defined by its CDR3 nucleotide sequence together with its V and J gene. For a sequence to be called donor-reactive, it needed a frequency of at least 0.01% and at least 5-fold expansion in CFSE-low cells compared with unstimulated pre-transplant cells. To ensure at least 90% detection power, minimum frequency thresholds were set for each subject based on that subject's lowest-template unstimulated sample. Jensen-Shannon divergence between the top 1000 TCRbeta sequences post-transplant and pre-transplant was used to measure repertoire turnover. Changes in detection of donor-reactive sequences were assessed with two-sided Fisher's exact tests. This immuneACCESS table, as held by TCRdb, lists in-frame sequences with V and J called but not all clones. Of the missing ones, under half trace to an unresolved V gene in checked studies; the others have no known cause. D and trimming come from the DNA, and the V and J calls and clone size come from that table. Present in this sample are 70,000 or so clones, around 93% of which were seen just once. Roughly 0.9% of the sample rests with the top ten.

About this clone itself: Its binding antigen is unknown. No clone much larger than this one lies a single base away; base qualities are absent.

This sequence originates from a human patient who received a liver transplant. Where a transplant has occurred, the graft donor may have supplied some of the T cells. Recombination linked TRBV5-4 to TRBJ1-4, with 8 bases aligning to TRBD1. This material consisted of CD4+ T cells from blood, taken approximately 25 months after liver transplant. Read as DNA, the sequence is TGTGCCAGCAGCCTACAGGGGGTCAATGAAAAACTGTTTTTT. The translation is CASSLQGVNEKLFF.